These 14 T cell receptor beta chains originate from one sample sequenced in a study of blood T cell repertoires in COVID-19 (dated by TCRdb to about 2020). Libraries were constructed by the immunoSEQ multiplex PCR assay. Here the immuneACCESS table is served through TCRdb, limited to in-frame sequences with V and J called. Missing clones are a known gap in these copies; in checked studies unresolved V genes cover under half, and the rest lacks a known reason. The sample includes around 300,000 clones, with roughly 85% observed a single time. Together, the top ten hold 7.2% of the sample. Material for sequencing was peripheral blood. Receptors were obtained from a human donor in a cohort sampled during active COVID-19.

Here the CDR3 reads CASSTNTYGYTF. CDR3 DNA: TGTGCCAGCAGCACCAACACCTATGGCTACACCTTC. This chain links TRBV7-9 with TRBJ1-2, with unresolved D. CDR1 and CDR2 from the germline V gene are SEHNR and FQNEAQ (reference sequence). The CDR3 runs to 12 residues. V lost 5 bases to trimming and J lost 4 bases, with 8 bases between them. Drawing the rest from reference TRBV7-9 and TRBJ1-2, the complete variable domain is DTGVSQNPRHKITKRGQNVTFRCDPISEHNRLYWYRQTLGQGPEFLTYFQNEAQLEKSRLLSDRFSAERPKGSFSTLEIQRTEQGDSAMYLCASSTNTYGYTFGSGTRLTVV.

V is TRBV5-4 and J is TRBJ1-1; D gene uncertain. The CDR3 is 11 amino acids. CDR1 and CDR2 (germline): SGHNT, YYREEE (reference sequence). V lost 7 bases and J lost 0, with 4 bases in between. The CDR3 loop is CASGVNTEAFF. DNA for the CDR3: TGTGCCAGCGGAGTGAACACTGAAGCTTTCTTT.

The rearrangement uses TRBV11-3 and TRBJ1-3, with 8 bases matching TRBD1. Germline CDR1 is SGHNT and CDR2 is YENEEA. Trimming at V came to 6 bases and at J to 0 bases, leaving 10 bases not matched to a gene. This CDR3 has 17 amino acids. CDR3 bases: TGTGCCAGCAGTTTCCAAAGGGACAGGAACTCTGGAAACACCATATATTTT. Encoded protein: CASSFQRDRNSGNTIYF.

The chain links TRBV14 to TRBJ2-7, with 7 bases identical to TRBD1. Per the germline V gene, CDR1 is SGHDN and CDR2 is FVKESK. Unmatched junction bases numbered 8, after V lost 6 bases and J lost 3 bases. The CDR3 is made up of 14 amino acids. The CDR3 nucleotides are TGTGCCAGCAGAGACTCTAGGGACAGCTACGAGCAGTACTTC. This translates into CASRDSRDSYEQYF. Together with reference TRBV14 and TRBJ2-7, the CDR3 gives the full variable domain: EAGVTQFPSHSVIEKGQTVTLRCDPISGHDNLYWYRRVMGKEIKFLLHFVKESKQDESGMPNNRFLAERTGGTYSTLKVQPAELEDSGVYFCASRDSRDSYEQYFGPGTRLTVT.

This clone came up a few times. The chain carries TRBV10-2 and TRBJ1-1, with a tentative D call TRBD1 (5 bases). This CDR3 spans 13 amino acids. Trimming cost V 8 bases and J 0 bases, with 10 bases left between them. Per germline, CDR1 WSHSY and CDR2 SAAADI. Here the CDR3 reads CASGRGVNTEAFF. The CDR3 coding sequence is TGCGCCAGCGGGAGGGGTGTGAACACTGAAGCTTTCTTT.

CDR3 nucleotide sequence: TGTGCCAGCAGCCAAGTGTTGGGGGTAGGGGGCAACTATGGCTACACCTTC. Encoded protein: CASSQVLGVGGNYGYTF. This chain uses TRBV3-1 (or the pseudogene TRBV3-2) with TRBJ1-2; 7 bases map to TRBD1. The V gene's germline CDR1 is LGHDT and CDR2 YNNKEL (reference sequence). The CDR3 has 17 residues. The J segment lost 2 bases and the V segment lost 1 base, leaving 10 bases of the junction unmatched.

The table lists this clone with a few counts. The V call is TRBV6-5, the J call TRBJ2-1, with 9 bases that match TRBD2. Germline assignment: CDR1 MNHEY and CDR2 SVGAGI. V trimming: 6 bases; J trimming: 9 bases; junction bases outside the gene matches: 6. The CDR3 totals 13 residues. The CDR3, as DNA: TGTGCCAGCAGCACGCGGGGGGGCGGTGAGCAGTTCTTC. Its translation: CASSTRGGGEQFF.

This clone has just one count. The CDR3 here is CSASRMGQGSLLTGELFF. In DNA form, the CDR3 reads TGCAGTGCTAGTCGTATGGGACAGGGATCTCTATTAACCGGGGAGCTGTTTTTT. The chain carries TRBV20-1 and TRBJ2-2; 9 bases are a match to TRBD1. Germline loops: CDR1 DFQATT, CDR2 SNEGSKA (reference sequence). V shed 3 bases, J shed 5 bases, and the junction held 16 bases outside the gene matches. The CDR3 is made up of 18 amino acids.

With regard to this clone: The same CDR3 can be traced to other DNA sequences in this sample. The gene calls are TRBV18 and TRBJ1-5, with D possibly being TRBD1 (5 bases). The V end was cut by 3 bases, the J end by 3 bases, with 9 bases between. The CDR3 spans 14 residues. The germline CDR1 and CDR2 sequences are KGHSH and LQKENI. In nucleotides, the CDR3 is TGTGCCAGCTCACCGGGGCAAATCAATCAGCCCCAGCATTTT. Protein sequence: CASSPGQINQPQHF. The full variable domain, in which reference TRBV18 and TRBJ1-5 provide the parts outside the CDR3, is NAGVMQNPRHLVRRRGQEARLRCSPMKGHSHVYWYRQLPEEGLKFMVYLQKENIIDESGMPKERFSAEFPKEGPSILRIQQVVRGDSAAYFCASSPGQINQPQHFGDGTRLSIL.

The rearrangement uses TRBV4-1 and TRBJ1-2; 7 bases agree with TRBD1. The CDR3 totals 17 residues. Per the germline V gene, CDR1 is MGHRA and CDR2 is YSYEKL. After removal of 5 bases from V and 2 bases from J, the junction contained 14 bases not matched to a gene. The CDR3 region has the DNA TGCGCCAGCAGCTACAGAGAACCGGGACAGAGAAACTATGGCTACACCTTC. Translated: CASSYREPGQRNYGYTF.

V gene TRBV19 combines with J gene TRBJ2-4; D remains unclear. Germline values: CDR1 LNHDA, CDR2 SQIVND (reference sequence). The germline V and J ends were trimmed by 8 bases and 1 base, with 18 bases remaining between them. This CDR3 is 16 amino acids long. In nucleotides, the CDR3 is TGTGCCAGTTCCGACTCACTCAAACTGGCCAAAAACATTCAGTACTTC. Protein: CASSDSLKLAKNIQYF.

This rearrangement joins TRBV30 to TRBJ1-2; no firm D call. Germline CDR1 is GTSNPN and CDR2 is SVGIG (reference sequence). V lost 3 bases, J lost 2 bases, and 7 bases lay in between. The CDR3 has 12 amino acids. The CDR3 loop reads CAWRALNYGYTF. The CDR3 DNA reads TGTGCCTGGAGAGCTCTGAACTATGGCTACACCTTC. Full variable domain (rest looked up from reference TRBV30 and TRBJ1-2): SQTIHQWPATLVQPVGSPLSLECTVEGTSNPNLYWYRQAAGRGLQLLFYSVGIGQISSEVPQNLSASRPQDRQFILSSKKLLLSDSGFYLCAWRALNYGYTFGSGTRLTVV.

In its sample, this clone was seen once. The chain joins TRBV19 to TRBJ1-5; D is perhaps TRBD1 (5 bases). The CDR3 is 17 amino acids. Germline loops: CDR1 LNHDA, CDR2 SQIVND (reference sequence). V dropped 0 bases and J dropped 2 bases, with 14 bases sitting between them. Here the CDR3 DNA reads TGTGCCAGTAGTATAGACCCCCCAGGGAAAGGCAATCAGCCCCAGCATTTT. Amino acids: CASSIDPPGKGNQPQHF.

V is TRBV5-1 and J is TRBJ1-5, with 10 positions matching TRBD1. CDR1 is SGHRS, CDR2 YFSETQ, per germline. Trimming cost V 4 bases and J 4 bases; bases outside gene matches: 5. This CDR3 comprises 15 residues. The CDR3 spells CASSLAGQGNQPQHF. The CDR3 DNA is TGCGCCAGCAGCCTGGCGGGACAGGGGAATCAGCCCCAGCATTTT.